One T cell receptor (beta chain) is described in this entry. Method: immunoSEQ multiplex PCR; TCRdb's copy keeps in-frame clones and lacks some. The data show 5,000 to 7,000 clones, under 80% seen once. V lost 2 bases, J lost 1 base, and 5 bases lay in between. The CDR3 totals 14 residues. The germline gives CDR1 SGHNT, CDR2 YENEEA. The sample originates from a study of immune evolution from preneoplasia to lung adenocarcinoma. The source is a person aged 65 to 85 with lung adenocarcinoma. Sample: FFPE adjacent normal lung tissue. This rearrangement joins TRBV11-3 to TRBJ2-2, with D unresolved. CDR3 residues: CASSLNLNTGELFF. In nucleotides, the CDR3 is TGTGCCAGCAGCTTAAATTTGAACACCGGGGAGCTGTTTTTT. Based on the CDR3 plus reference TRBV11-3 and TRBJ2-2, the full variable domain is EAGVVQSPRYKIIEKKQPVAFWCNPISGHNTLYWYLQNLGQGPELLIRYENEEAVDDSQLPKDRFSAERLKGVDSTLKIQPAELGDSAVYLCASSLNLNTGELFFGEGSRLTVL.